These 5 T cell receptor beta chains share one sample of origin, sequenced in a study of shared clonotypes between healthy human individuals. The data were produced by immunoSEQ multiplex PCR, yet TCRdb's version contains in-frame clones alone and is incomplete. The sample shows roughly 520,000 clones, 95% to 96% of them seen only once. Sequencing was performed on naive CD4+ T cells sorted from blood. The subset was: CD45RA+ positively selected. The receptors stem from a woman aged 25 to 45 in good health.

This chain links TRBV6-5 with TRBJ2-1, with D perhaps matching TRBD2 (5 bases). Germline V gene lookup returns CDR1 MNHEY and CDR2 SVGAGI. V was clipped by 6 bases and J by 7 bases, with 16 bases between them. This CDR3 has 14 residues. The CDR3 DNA follows: TGTGCCAGCAGCCCATCTCTAGCTTCGAATGAGCAGTTCTTC. It codes for CASSPSLASNEQFF.

The chain employs TRBV2 and TRBJ2-1; 14 bases line up with TRBD2. The CDR3 sequence is 13 residues long. V dropped 7 bases and J dropped 13; count of bases not matched to a gene: 6. The germline V gene has CDR1 SNHLY and CDR2 FYNNEI. CDR3 amino acids: CASKGGLAGEQFF. The CDR3 coding sequence is TGTGCCAGCAAGGGGGGACTAGCGGGAGAACAGTTCTTC.

The chain recombines TRBV6-5 with TRBJ2-3, with TRBD2 as a possible D gene (5 bases). The CDR3 spans 12 residues. V lost 8 bases and J 1 base, leaving 7 bases between the germline ends. Looked up from germline, CDR1 is MNHEY and CDR2 is SVGAGI. Here the CDR3 reads CASGSRTDTQYF. The DNA of the CDR3 is TGTGCCAGCGGGAGTCGCACAGATACGCAGTATTTT.

The chain recombines TRBV18 with TRBJ2-3; TRBD2 is a possible D gene (6 bases). Germline CDR1 is KGHSH and CDR2 is LQKENI. With 4 bases removed from V and 2 bases from J, the gap between germline ends came to 16 bases. The CDR3 loop spans 16 amino acids. In DNA form, the CDR3 reads TGTGCCAGCTCACGGGCGGGACCAATCTTCACAGATACGCAGTATTTT. Translating gives CASSRAGPIFTDTQYF.

This clone was seen only once. The chain is built from TRBV7-8 and TRBJ2-2; weak D call: TRBD1 (5 bases). CDR3 length equals 15 residues. Germline assignment: CDR1 SGHVS and CDR2 FQNEAQ. V lost 4 bases to trimming and J lost 5 bases, with 14 bases between them. The CDR3 loop is CASSSPLGHTGELFF. The CDR3 DNA is TGTGCCAGCAGCTCGCCATTGGGGCATACCGGGGAGCTGTTTTTT.